The rows below give T cell receptor beta chains drawn from one sample of a study of OX40 agonist ivuxolimab in advanced cancers. Profiled with immunoSEQ multiplex PCR; TCRdb holds only in-frame clones, not every one. The sample holds around 26,000 clones, roughly three quarters seen once. The source was CD4+ or CD8+ T cells sorted from blood, collected in a trial of the OX40 agonist ivuxolimab. The receptors were gathered from an adult with an advanced solid tumor such as melanoma, head and neck, liver or kidney cancer. The CDR3 runs from the conserved cysteine through the conserved F or W. Each record gives: clone size, V gene, D gene, J gene, CDR3 protein, CDR3 DNA. The D gene is left open where the match is weak. A clone size is listed for some rows: how often the clone was seen (once, few, many), or a class if it is expanded.

-	TRBV30	-	TRBJ2-1	CAWSLKIHTSRGSYNEQFF	TGTGCCTGGAGTCTTAAGATCCACACTTCCCGGGGTTCCTACAATGAGCAGTTCTTC
-	TRBV28	-	TRBJ2-5	CASSLYTALETQYF	TGTGCCAGCAGTTTGTACACTGCTTTGGAGACCCAGTACTTC
-	TRBV11-2	-	TRBJ2-5	CASSLEYRPQETQYF	TGTGCCAGCAGCTTAGAGTACAGGCCACAAGAGACCCAGTACTTC
once	TRBV9	TRBD1	TRBJ2-1	CASSAPTGGRLNEQFF	TGTGCCAGCAGCGCGCCCACAGGGGGCAGGTTGAATGAGCAGTTCTTC
once	TRBV5-4	TRBD1	TRBJ2-7	CASSWDRGVYEQYF	TGTGCCAGCAGTTGGGACAGGGGCGTCTACGAGCAGTACTTC
-	TRBV19	-	TRBJ1-5	CASSIGNGGNQPQHF	TGTGCCAGTAGTATAGGGAATGGGGGGAATCAGCCCCAGCATTTT
-	TRBV6-6	-	TRBJ2-5	CASSSEEQETQYF	TGTGCCAGCAGTTCGGAAGAACAAGAGACCCAGTACTTC
few	TRBV28	-	TRBJ2-7	CASAESSLFYEQYF	TGTGCCAGTGCCGAGTCCTCCCTTTTCTACGAGCAGTACTTC
-	TRBV7-6	-	TRBJ1-6	CASSLRGGTYNSPLHF	TGTGCCAGCAGCTTACGGGGGGGAACCTATAATTCACCCCTCCACTTT
medium-sized	TRBV5-4	TRBD2	TRBJ2-7	CASSHELADYEQYF	TGTGCCAGCAGCCACGAACTAGCGGATTACGAGCAGTACTTC
few	TRBV27	-	TRBJ2-2	CASSLFVAGELFF	TGTGCCAGCAGTTTATTCGTAGCCGGGGAGCTGTTTTTT
once	TRBV19	TRBD2	TRBJ2-1	CASSIVPAGADNEQFF	TGTGCCAGTAGTATAGTTCCAGCGGGAGCGGACAATGAGCAGTTCTTC
many	TRBV25-1	-	TRBJ2-7	CASSLNRYEQYF	TGTGCCAGCAGTCTAAACAGGTACGAGCAGTACTTC
-	TRBV4-1	-	TRBJ1-5	CASSQGTGNQPQHF	TGCGCCAGCAGCCAAGGAACAGGCAATCAGCCCCAGCATTTT
-	TRBV10-3	-	TRBJ2-7	CAISDSGYEQYF	TGTGCCATCAGTGATAGTGGGTACGAGCAGTACTTC
-	TRBV5-4	-	TRBJ1-1	CASSLPGTANTEAFF	TGTGCCAGCAGCCTACCCGGGACGGCGAACACTGAAGCTTTCTTT
-	TRBV5-6	-	TRBJ2-7	CASSLGVGGEQYF	TGTGCCAGCAGCTTGGGAGTAGGTGGCGAGCAGTACTTC
-	TRBV7-7	-	TRBJ2-2	CASGEPYAGELFF	TGTGCCAGCGGCGAACCCTATGCCGGGGAGCTGTTTTTT
-	TRBV6-5	TRBD2	TRBJ2-7	CASSYLAGSSYEQYF	TGTGCCAGCAGTTACCTAGCGGGAAGCTCCTACGAGCAGTACTTC
-	TRBV12-5	-	TRBJ2-3	CASGPGTISTDTQYF	TGTGCTAGTGGTCCCGGGACGATTAGCACAGATACGCAGTATTTT
-	TRBV5-6	TRBD2	TRBJ2-2	CASSLALAGDTGELFF	TGTGCCAGCAGCTTGGCCCTAGCGGGAGATACCGGGGAGCTGTTTTTT
-	TRBV7-9	TRBD2	TRBJ2-7	CASSLGLAGSYEQYF	TGTGCCAGCAGTTTGGGACTAGCGGGTTCCTACGAGCAGTACTTC
-	TRBV5-6	TRBD1	TRBJ2-4	CASSLAGTGVRRNIQYF	TGTGCCAGCAGCTTGGCCGGGACAGGGGTCCGAAGAAACATTCAGTACTTC
-	TRBV6-5	-	TRBJ2-1	CASSWSNEQFF	TGTGCCAGCAGTTGGAGCAATGAGCAGTTCTTC
-	TRBV7-8	-	TRBJ2-2	CASSLNLGRAGAGELFF	TGTGCCAGCAGCTTAAATCTCGGCAGGGCGGGTGCCGGGGAGCTGTTTTTT
-	TRBV7-3	TRBD2	TRBJ2-2	CASSKLAGIYTGELFF	TGTGCCAGCAGCAAACTAGCGGGGATTTACACCGGGGAGCTGTTTTTT
once	TRBV19	-	TRBJ2-7	CASSIGRQGYEQYF	TGTGCCAGTAGTATCGGCCGGCAGGGTTACGAGCAGTACTTC
-	TRBV13	-	TRBJ1-4	CASSLGQVPLFF	TGTGCCAGCAGCTTAGGACAGGTCCCACTGTTTTTT
once	TRBV19	-	TRBJ2-7	CASTGAFGDEQYF	TGTGCCAGTACTGGCGCTTTTGGCGACGAGCAGTACTTC
-	TRBV5-6	-	TRBJ2-7	CASSLLTYGGIPHEQYF	TGTGCCAGCAGCTTACTAACGTACGGGGGCATCCCCCACGAGCAGTACTTC
few	TRBV5-1	-	TRBJ2-5	CASSFRGGQETQYF	TGCGCCAGCAGCTTCAGGGGTGGCCAAGAGACCCAGTACTTC
once	TRBV21-1	-	TRBJ2-2	CASILRASTGELFF	TGTGCCAGCATCTTAAGAGCGTCCACCGGGGAGCTGTTTTTT
-	TRBV4-3	TRBD1	TRBJ2-6	CASSQNTGDGANVLTF	TGCGCCAGCAGCCAGAACACAGGGGACGGGGCCAACGTCCTGACTTTC
-	TRBV28	TRBD2	TRBJ2-1	CASSVLAELYNEQFF	TGTGCCAGCAGTGTGCTAGCGGAGCTATACAATGAGCAGTTCTTC
-	TRBV7-3	-	TRBJ1-2	CASSLTGGTNYGYTF	TGTGCCAGCAGCTTAACGGGGGGCACGAACTATGGCTACACCTTC
-	TRBV27	-	TRBJ2-2	CASSLSIGHATTGELFF	TGTGCCAGCAGTTTATCGATAGGACACGCAACCACCGGGGAGCTGTTTTTT
-	TRBV9	TRBD1	TRBJ2-7	CASSGQGAGEQYF	TGTGCCAGCAGCGGACAGGGGGCGGGAGAGCAGTACTTC
-	TRBV6-4	-	TRBJ1-2	CASSPRGPYGYTF	TGTGCCAGCAGTCCCCGGGGACCCTATGGCTACACCTTC
-	TRBV12-1	-	TRBJ2-1	CASSKRTGDEQFF	TGTGCCAGCAGCAAACGGACAGGGGATGAGCAGTTCTTC
-	TRBV9	TRBD2	TRBJ2-3	CASRLSGTSGGADLDTQYF	TGTGCCAGCAGATTATCCGGGACTAGCGGGGGGGCCGATTTAGATACGCAGTATTTT
few	TRBV5-6	TRBD1	TRBJ1-4	CASSGAGTENEKLFF	TGTGCCAGCAGCGGTGCCGGGACAGAAAATGAAAAACTGTTTTTT
-	TRBV6-4	TRBD1	TRBJ2-4	CASSDSNRGVGNIQYF	TGTGCCAGCAGTGACTCGAACAGGGGAGTGGGGAACATTCAGTACTTC
-	TRBV4-1	TRBD1	TRBJ2-7	CASSPRTGEYEQYF	TGCGCCAGCAGCCCCCGGACAGGGGAATACGAGCAGTACTTC
-	TRBV11-2	-	TRBJ2-1	CASSLVGVDEQFF	TGTGCCAGCAGCTTGGTCGGGGTTGATGAGCAGTTCTTC
once	TRBV28	-	TRBJ2-3	CASSPNLLGDTQYF	TGTGCCAGCAGCCCAAACCTTTTGGGGGATACGCAGTATTTT
-	TRBV7-3	-	TRBJ1-1	CASSVGGITEAFF	TGTGCCAGCAGCGTAGGGGGGATCACTGAAGCTTTCTTT
-	TRBV25-1	-	TRBJ1-6	CASSTLAEGINSPLHF	TGTGCCAGCAGTACCCTCGCGGAGGGGATTAATTCACCCCTCCACTTT
few	TRBV7-2	-	TRBJ2-1	CASSLFPYNEQFF	TGTGCCAGCAGCTTATTCCCCTACAATGAGCAGTTCTTC